Below are 14 T cell receptor beta chains sequenced from a single sample in a study of OX40 agonist ivuxolimab in advanced cancers. Clones were sequenced by immunoSEQ multiplex PCR, and TCRdb holds only the in-frame ones, with some missing. Of roughly 70,000 clones in the sample, about 85% were seen once. The sequencing used CD4+ or CD8+ T cells sorted from blood, collected in a trial of the OX40 agonist ivuxolimab. The source is an adult with an advanced solid tumor such as melanoma, head and neck, liver or kidney cancer.

This rearrangement joins TRBV7-9 to TRBJ2-7; the D is unclear. CDR1 SEHNR and CDR2 FQNEAQ come from the germline V gene (reference sequence). V lost 6 bases and J lost 3, with 6 bases in between. This CDR3 comprises 11 residues. CDR3 nucleotides: TGTGCCAGCAGGAATAACTACGAGCAGTACTTC. It yields the protein CASRNNYEQYF.

This chain joins TRBV11-2 and TRBJ2-3; D not resolved. Germline V CDR1 and CDR2: SGHAT, FQNNGV. Trimming pared 5 bases from V and 8 bases from J, leaving 11 bases between. The CDR3 contains 12 residues. The CDR3 region has the DNA TGTGCCAGCAGCCCTCAGTCGCGTACGCAGTATTTT. It yields the protein CASSPQSRTQYF. Full variable domain (outside the CDR3, taken from reference TRBV11-2 and TRBJ2-3): EAGVAQSPRYKIIEKRQSVAFWCNPISGHATLYWYQQILGQGPKLLIQFQNNGVVDDSQLPKDRFSAERLKGVDSTLKIQPAKLEDSAVYLCASSPQSRTQYFGPGTRLTVL.

The chain couples TRBV9 to TRBJ2-2, with D perhaps matching TRBD2 (5 bases). Germline lookup yields CDR1 SGDLS and CDR2 YYNGEE. CDR3 length equals 16 residues. The V and J ends lost 4 bases and 0 bases respectively, with 13 bases between them. The CDR3 bases are TGTGCCAGCAGCCACCGGGGAGCGGCGAACACCGGGGAGCTGTTTTTT. Its protein product is CASSHRGAANTGELFF.

This clone occurred once. DNA of the CDR3: TGTGCCAGCAGTGCGGCACTTTCGTACCAAGAGACCCAGTACTTC. Encoded protein: CASSAALSYQETQYF. V usage is TRBV25-1 and J usage is TRBJ2-5; unclear D gene. V was cut by 4 bases and J by 0 bases, with 12 bases left in between. Germline loops: CDR1 MGHDK, CDR2 SYGVNS. The CDR3 is 15 residues long.

This chain links TRBV27 with TRBJ2-1; 10 nucleotides agree with TRBD1. Germline loops: CDR1 MNHEY, CDR2 SMNVEV (reference sequence). With V trimmed by 7 bases and J by 11 bases, 2 bases remained unmatched. This CDR3 is built from 11 residues. Here the CDR3 reads CASNDRGQQFF. CDR3 sequence (DNA): TGTGCCAGCAACGACAGGGGGCAGCAGTTCTTC.

The chain couples TRBV11-2 to TRBJ2-3; D gene ambiguous. Trimming removed 2 bases at V and 1 base at J, with 10 bases between. CDR1 is SGHAT and CDR2 is FQNNGV in the germline V gene. This CDR3 region has 15 residues. The CDR3 reads CASSLLQDGTDTQYF. In DNA, the CDR3 is TGTGCCAGCAGCTTATTGCAGGACGGCACAGATACGCAGTATTTT.

This clone was observed once. V usage is TRBV5-8 and J usage is TRBJ2-7; 8 nucleotides agree with TRBD1. The germline V gene has CDR1 SGHTS and CDR2 YDEGEE. The CDR3 is 15 residues long. After removal of 5 bases from V and 5 bases from J, the junction contained 12 bases not matched to a gene. The CDR3 reads CASRRFRDRTNEQYF. CDR3 sequence (DNA): TGTGCCAGCAGACGCTTTCGGGACAGGACCAACGAGCAGTACTTC.

This clone occurred a few times. CDR3 coding DNA: TGTGCCAGTAGTACAGCCGGGACATTTACAGCTTTCTTT. This encodes CASSTAGTFTAFF. The gene calls are TRBV19 and TRBJ1-1, with a possible D match to TRBD1 (6 bases). V was shortened by 4 bases and J by 10 bases, with 16 bases between the two germline ends. The CDR3 is 13 residues long. CDR1 is LNHDA and CDR2 is SQIVND in the germline V gene (reference sequence). Based on the CDR3 plus reference TRBV19 and TRBJ1-1, the full variable domain is DGGITQSPKYLFRKEGQNVTLSCEQNLNHDAMYWYRQDPGQGLRLIYYSQIVNDFQKGDIAEGYSVSREKKESFPLTVTSAQKNPTAFYLCASSTAGTFTAFFGQGTRLTVV.

The chain has TRBV14 and TRBJ2-1; perhaps D is TRBD1 or TRBD2 (5 bases each). The germline CDR1 and CDR2 sequences are SGHDN and FVKESK. V lost 1 base and J 9 bases, leaving 10 bases between the germline ends. This CDR3 is built from 13 residues. CDR3 sequence: CASSQVQGAEQFF. The CDR3 DNA reads TGTGCCAGCAGCCAAGTCCAGGGAGCTGAGCAGTTCTTC.

V and J are TRBV27 and TRBJ2-7; 7 bases agree with TRBD1. The CDR3 is 17 residues long. The germline V gene encodes CDR1 MNHEY and CDR2 SMNVEV (reference sequence). J lost 5 bases, V lost 0 bases, and 13 bases had no gene match. CDR3 nucleotide sequence: TGTGCCAGCAGTTTATCGACTGGGGGAACGGGACAGCACGAGCAGTACTTC. As protein: CASSLSTGGTGQHEQYF.

The chain couples TRBV6-5 to TRBJ2-2; TRBD1 matches 10 bases. CDR1 and CDR2 from the germline V gene are MNHEY and SVGAGI. After removal of 2 bases from V and 5 bases from J, the junction contained 5 bases not matched to a gene. CDR3 length: 16 amino acids. Here the CDR3 reads CASSYPGQGLTGELFF. The CDR3 nucleotides read TGTGCCAGCAGTTACCCGGGACAGGGGTTGACCGGGGAGCTGTTTTTT.

The chain uses TRBV5-4 and TRBJ1-2; 7 bases are a match to TRBD1. Germline lookup yields CDR1 SGHNT and CDR2 YYREEE (reference sequence). The CDR3 covers 13 residues. V gave up 5 bases and J gave up 7 bases; unmatched junction bases: 8. CDR3 in amino acids: CASRYDRDSGYTF. CDR3 nucleotide sequence: TGTGCCAGCAGATATGACAGGGACTCTGGCTACACCTTC.

Turning to this clone: One end of the junction varies from germline; a read error may be responsible. The CDR3, as DNA: TGTGCCAGCTCTCCACAGGGGAGCGATCAGCCCCAGCATTTT. Translating gives CASSPQGSDQPQHF. This chain joins TRBV18 and TRBJ1-5; 7 bases fit TRBD1. Germline CDR1 reads KGHSH; CDR2 reads LQKENI. This CDR3 is built from 14 residues.

This rearrangement joins TRBV7-8 to TRBJ1-2; unclear D gene. Looked up from germline, CDR1 is SGHVS and CDR2 is FQNEAQ. The CDR3 is 15 amino acids. V was cut by 5 bases and J by 8 bases, with 21 bases left in between. CDR3 bases: TGTGCCAGCAGCCCCGCGGGAGCCACCATCGGGGGCTACACCTTC. The encoded protein is CASSPAGATIGGYTF.